One sample yielded the 13 T cell receptor beta chains listed below, sequenced in a study of vaccination and CD4 T cells after COVID-19. As to treatment: roughly 10-day PBMC culture with coronavirus spike peptide pools or control peptides (ViraFEST assay). These receptors have no identified antigens. Scientists ran DNA taken from cultured CD4+ T cells through the Oncomine TCR Beta short-read assay for sequencing. A single record per CDR3 protein comes from TCRdb applying MiXCR to the PCR reads. The sample lists around 13,000 distinct CDR3 sequences, roughly 54% occurring once. Sample: CD4+ T cells from blood, cultured in vitro, taken before SARS-CoV-2 vaccination. These receptor sequences come from a human donor who had recovered from COVID-19.

This clonotype showed up just a few times. This sequence joins TRBV7-2 and TRBJ1-1; D may be TRBD1 (5 bases). The CDR3 totals 12 residues. V lost 3 bases and J 9 bases, leaving 11 bases between the germline ends. CDR1 is SGHTA and CDR2 is FQGNSA in the germline V gene. CDR3 DNA sequence: TGTGCCAGCAGCTTCCGCCAGGGAAAAGCTTTCTTT. Its translation: CASSFRQGKAFF.

This chain joins TRBV19 and TRBJ2-5, with D perhaps matching TRBD1 (6 bases). Germline CDR1 and CDR2: LNHDA and SQIVND (reference sequence). V lost 4 bases to trimming and J lost 1 base, with 16 bases between them. This CDR3 has 16 residues. The CDR3 DNA follows: TGTGCCAGTAGTACACATGGGACAACCTTCCAAGAGACCCAGTACTTC. Translation: CASSTHGTTFQETQYF.

This chain connects TRBV7-9 to TRBJ2-5; tentatively, D is TRBD2 (6 bases). Germline V gene lookup returns CDR1 SEHNR and CDR2 FQNEAQ (reference sequence). This CDR3 contains 14 residues. The V gene lost 6 bases and the J gene lost 1 base, with 12 bases spanning the gap. The CDR3 coding sequence is TGTGCCAGCAGAAGTCAGGGAGGCCAAGAGACCCAGTACTTC. Residues: CASRSQGGQETQYF.

The chain carries TRBV7-9 and TRBJ1-1, with D perhaps TRBD1 (5 bases). Per germline, CDR1 SEHNR and CDR2 FQNEAQ (reference sequence). The V and J ends lost 5 bases and 11 bases respectively, with 15 bases between them. This CDR3 is built from 12 residues. CDR3 bases: TGTGCCAGCAGCCCACCTCTTTCAGGGGCTTTCTTT. Residues: CASSPPLSGAFF. The variable domain in full, with the rest retrieved from reference TRBV7-9 and TRBJ1-1, is DTGVSQNPRHKITKRGQNVTFRCDPISEHNRLYWYRQTLGQGPEFLTYFQNEAQLEKSRLLSDRFSAERPKGSFSTLEIQRTEQGDSAMYLCASSPPLSGAFFGQGTRLTVV.

The rearrangement links TRBV20-1 to TRBJ2-1; D remains ambiguous. Trimming cost V 1 base and J 4 bases, with 11 bases left between them. This CDR3 has 14 amino acids. Germline values: CDR1 DFQATT, CDR2 SNEGSKA (reference sequence). CDR3 region: CSARGGYGYNEQFF. In DNA form, the CDR3 reads TGCAGTGCTAGAGGGGGTTACGGATACAATGAGCAGTTCTTC.

A note on this clonotype: A much larger clone differs from this one at a single base, so this may be a read error. This chain joins TRBV6-5 and TRBJ1-2; weak D call: TRBD1 (5 bases). The CDR3 has 13 amino acids. Germline CDR1 reads MNHEY; CDR2 reads SVGAGI. In DNA form, the CDR3 reads TGTGTCAGCAGTTTCCGCGGGGCCCATGGCTACGGCTTC. Translated, it gives CVSSFRGAHGYGF.

The chain recombines TRBV5-1 with TRBJ1-1; D is undetermined. The germline V gene encodes CDR1 SGHRS and CDR2 YFSETQ. With 2 bases removed from V and 1 base from J, the gap between germline ends came to 9 bases. The CDR3 contains 14 residues. This CDR3 reads CASSFAGRNTEAFF. The CDR3, as DNA: TGCGCCAGCAGCTTCGCGGGCAGGAACACTGAAGCTTTCTTT.

This clonotype was counted a single time. The chain employs TRBV6-2 or TRBV6-3 and TRBJ1-1, with TRBD1 matching 9 bases. The V gene's germline CDR1 is MNHEY and CDR2 SVGEGT. The trim removed 6 bases at V and 7 bases at J, leaving 3 bases unmatched. The length of the CDR3 is 12 residues. CDR3: CASSQTGGEAFF. CDR3 nucleotide sequence: TGTGCCAGCAGCCAGACAGGGGGTGAAGCTTTCTTT.

The V gene is TRBV20-1, the J gene TRBJ2-7, with TRBD1 identical over 8 bases. The length of the CDR3 is 15 residues. After removal of 0 bases from V and 0 bases from J, the junction contained 4 bases not matched to a gene. Germline lookup yields CDR1 DFQATT and CDR2 SNEGSKA (reference sequence). The CDR3 bases are TGCAGTGCTAGAGATCCGGACAGGGTCTCCTACGAGCAGTACTTC. Translated: CSARDPDRVSYEQYF.

This chain links TRBV6-5 with TRBJ1-1; TRBD1 aligns across 7 bases. This CDR3 contains 16 residues. Germline V gene data show CDR1 as MNHEY and CDR2 as SVGAGI. With V trimmed by 2 bases and J by 3 bases, 9 bases remained unmatched. The CDR3 protein is CASSYTDRSAYTEAFF. The CDR3 coding sequence is TGTGCCAGCAGTTACACGGACAGGTCTGCGTACACTGAAGCTTTCTTT.

The chain combines TRBV24-1 with TRBJ1-1, with 8 bases aligning to TRBD1. Germline assignment: CDR1 KGHDR and CDR2 SFDVKD. The CDR3 has 14 amino acids. Germline trimming cut 4 bases from V and 10 bases from J; bases unmatched to any gene: 10. The CDR3 sequence is CATSDRGTTGGAFF. CDR3 in DNA: TGTGCCACCAGTGACCGCGGTACAACAGGGGGAGCTTTCTTT.

The chain carries TRBV5-1 and TRBJ1-2; the D is unclear. Trimming shortened V by 0 bases and J by 8 bases, and 8 bases separated the two germline ends. Germline V gives CDR1 SGHRS, CDR2 YFSETQ. This CDR3 is 12 amino acids long. CDR3 region: CASSLDLGGYTF. CDR3 coding DNA: TGCGCCAGCAGCTTGGACCTGGGGGGCTACACCTTC.

The CDR3 bases are TGTGCCAGCAGTCACCGACTAGCGGGGAGCTCCTACGAGCAGTACTTC. It translates to CASSHRLAGSSYEQYF. The chain employs TRBV27 and TRBJ2-7, with 11 bases fitting TRBD2. The junction had 6 bases not matched to a gene; V was cut back by 5 bases and J by 0 bases. The CDR3 has 16 residues. Germline V gives CDR1 MNHEY, CDR2 SMNVEV (reference sequence).